The entry below describes one T cell receptor (beta chain). These data come from a study of blood T cells in healthy people across ages. The use of a sample-barcoded 5' primer and a J-beta primer mix characterized a second PCR of roughly 6 to 11 cycles. Every sample gave at least 2.5 million paired-end reads containing CDR3. One entry per CDR3 protein results from TCRdb running MiXCR on the 5' RACE reads. The sample shows more than 650,000 distinct CDR3 sequences, approximately 53% of them seen only once. After removal of 5 bases from V and 9 bases from J, the junction contained 8 bases not matched to a gene. CDR1 and CDR2 (germline): SEHNR, FQNEAQ (reference sequence). The CDR3 sequence is 15 residues long. Researchers isolated at least 6 million PBMCs per sample.

The clonotype comes from an older man in good health. This chain connects TRBV7-9 to TRBJ1-6; TRBD1 matches at 9 bases. The sequencing sample was made of blood. CDR3 loop: CASSEWDRDGSPLHF. The CDR3 DNA sequence: TGTGCCAGCAGCGAATGGGACAGGGACGGTTCACCCCTCCACTTT.